One sample yielded the 22 T cell receptor beta chains listed below, sequenced in a study of shared clonotypes between healthy human individuals. The naive CD8 fraction comprised CD45RO-negative cells positively selected for CCR7 and excluded terminally differentiated effector memory CD45RA+ cells. TCRdb keeps only in-frame clones here, not all; method: immunoSEQ multiplex PCR. The sample lists just over 2,000,000 clones, about 95% occurring once. The source material was naive CD8+ T cells sorted from blood. The receptors were gathered from a man aged 18 to 29 in good health.

In its sample, this clone was seen once. The chain is built from TRBV6-6 and TRBJ2-5; D unresolved. The CDR3 sequence is 16 residues long. Looked up from germline, CDR1 is MNHNY and CDR2 is SVGAGI (reference sequence). V lost 0 bases and J lost 0, with 11 bases in between. CDR3 amino acids: CASSYSEGADQETQYF. The CDR3 DNA is TGTGCCAGCAGTTACTCAGAAGGAGCCGACCAAGAGACCCAGTACTTC.

V gene TRBV5-6 combines with J gene TRBJ2-3; 10 nucleotides line up with TRBD2. The CDR3 runs to 15 residues. With V trimmed by 6 bases and J by 1 base, 5 bases remained unmatched. Germline CDR1 is SGHDT and CDR2 is YYEEEE. Written as DNA, the CDR3 is TGTGCCAGCATCCAAGCGGGAGGGGGCACAGATACGCAGTATTTT. Its translation is CASIQAGGGTDTQYF. The variable domain in full, completed from reference TRBV5-6 and TRBJ2-3, reads DAGVTQSPTHLIKTRGQQVTLRCSPKSGHDTVSWYQQALGQGPQFIFQYYEEEERQRGNFPDRFSGHQFPNYSSELNVNALLLGDSALYLCASIQAGGGTDTQYFGPGTRLTVL.

The V call is TRBV4-1, the J call TRBJ2-7, with TRBD2 matching over 7 bases. CDR1 and CDR2 from the germline V gene are MGHRA and YSYEKL. The CDR3 is 14 residues long. With V trimmed by 0 bases and J by 6 bases, 5 bases remained unmatched. The DNA for the CDR3 is TGCGCCAGCAGCCAAGAAGGAATAGCGGGCGAGCAGTACTTC. Translating gives CASSQEGIAGEQYF.

This clone was seen just once. V and J are TRBV14 and TRBJ1-1; D not resolved. CDR1 is SGHDN and CDR2 is FVKESK in the germline V gene. Trimming took off 0 bases at V and 1 base at J, with 6 bases between the two ends. This CDR3 has 14 amino acids. The CDR3 DNA follows: TGTGCCAGCAGCCAAGATAAGTCGAACACTGAAGCTTTCTTT. Translated, it gives CASSQDKSNTEAFF.

J is TRBJ1-6 and V is TRBV6-1; no clear D. The CDR3 consists of 15 residues. The germline V gene encodes CDR1 MNHNS and CDR2 SASEGT. V was shortened by 6 bases and J by 4 bases, with 13 bases between the two germline ends. CDR3 amino acids: CASSEREGYNSPLHF. The DNA of the CDR3 is TGTGCCAGCAGCGAACGGGAAGGATATAATTCACCCCTCCACTTT.

The chain combines TRBV11-2 with TRBJ2-1, with 8 positions matching TRBD2. Germline-derived CDR1 and CDR2 are SGHAT and FQNNGV. The trim removed 5 bases at V and 8 bases at J, leaving 14 bases unmatched. The CDR3 covers 16 residues. In nucleotides, the CDR3 is TGTGCCAGCAGCGCCTTTGTAACGGGAGGGCCGGATGAGCAGTTCTTC. Encoded protein: CASSAFVTGGPDEQFF. The variable domain in full, with the rest retrieved from reference TRBV11-2 and TRBJ2-1, is EAGVAQSPRYKIIEKRQSVAFWCNPISGHATLYWYQQILGQGPKLLIQFQNNGVVDDSQLPKDRFSAERLKGVDSTLKIQPAKLEDSAVYLCASSAFVTGGPDEQFFGPGTRLTVL.

The rearrangement links TRBV18 to TRBJ2-7; D is undetermined. In germline, CDR1 is KGHSH, CDR2 LQKENI. V was clipped by 5 bases and J by 3 bases, with 14 bases between them. This CDR3 region has 14 residues. The CDR3 loop reads CASSERVKDYEQYF. DNA for the CDR3: TGTGCCAGCTCAGAAAGGGTAAAGGACTACGAGCAGTACTTC.

A word on this clone: Other DNA sequences within the sample encode an identical CDR3. V and J are TRBV19 and TRBJ1-6, with D hard to call. The germline V gene encodes CDR1 LNHDA and CDR2 SQIVND (reference sequence). Trimming pared 3 bases from V and 7 bases from J, leaving 4 bases between. CDR3 size: 12 residues. The CDR3 sequence is CASSIGNSPLHF. CDR3 sequence (DNA): TGTGCCAGTAGTATTGGAAATTCACCCCTCCACTTT.

The chain has TRBV11-2 and TRBJ2-7, with D maybe TRBD2 (6 bases). Trimming removed 3 bases at V and 3 bases at J, with 18 bases between. CDR3 length: 16 residues. Germline V gene data show CDR1 as SGHAT and CDR2 as FQNNGV. Here the CDR3 reads CASSFGGSPGDYEQYF. As DNA, the CDR3 is TGTGCCAGCAGCTTCGGCGGCTCCCCGGGGGACTACGAGCAGTACTTC.

Points on this clone: Other nucleotide sequences from this sample produce the same CDR3. V usage is TRBV7-2 and J usage is TRBJ2-1; D not resolved. Germline lookup yields CDR1 SGHTA and CDR2 FQGNSA. CDR3 length: 13 residues. Trimming shortened V by 1 base and J by 0 bases, and 1 base separated the two germline ends. In DNA, the CDR3 is TGTGCCAGCAGCTTAGACTCCTACAATGAGCAGTTCTTC. It specifies CASSLDSYNEQFF.

The rearrangement joins TRBV11-2 to TRBJ2-7; 11 nucleotides agree with TRBD2. Trimming at V came to 4 bases and at J to 1 base, leaving 6 bases not matched to a gene. Germline V gene data show CDR1 as SGHAT and CDR2 as FQNNGV. The CDR3 covers 16 residues. CDR3 in DNA: TGTGCCAGCAGCTCTTGGGGACTAGCGGTATCCTACGAGCAGTACTTC. Translating gives CASSSWGLAVSYEQYF.

Concerning this clone: Other DNA sequences in this sample translate to the same CDR3. The V call is TRBV7-9, the J call TRBJ2-5; 8 bases are shared with TRBD2. This CDR3 has 17 residues. V trimming: 5 bases; J trimming: 2 bases; junction bases outside the gene matches: 13. From germline, CDR1 is SEHNR and CDR2 FQNEAQ (reference sequence). In nucleotides, the CDR3 is TGTGCCAGCAGCGGTATGGGGGTAGCGGGACCGCAAGAGACCCAGTACTTC. It encodes CASSGMGVAGPQETQYF. Looking up the rest from reference TRBV7-9 and TRBJ2-5 gives the full variable domain: DTGVSQNPRHKITKRGQNVTFRCDPISEHNRLYWYRQTLGQGPEFLTYFQNEAQLEKSRLLSDRFSAERPKGSFSTLEIQRTEQGDSAMYLCASSGMGVAGPQETQYFGPGTRLLVL.

The chain has TRBV27 and TRBJ2-7; TRBD2 matches at 7 bases. Looked up from germline, CDR1 is MNHEY and CDR2 is SMNVEV (reference sequence). The CDR3 covers 16 residues. V lost 3 bases to trimming and J lost 2 bases; unmatched junction nucleotides: 10. The CDR3 nucleotides are TGTGCCAGCAGTTTTAGCGCGGGAGAGGAGCCCTACGAGCAGTACTTC. Amino acids: CASSFSAGEEPYEQYF.

The CDR3, as DNA: TGTGCCAGCAGCCCCATCCCGAACACCGGGGAGCTGTTTTTT. Its protein is CASSPIPNTGELFF. The chain recombines TRBV11-2 with TRBJ2-2; no clear D gene. The CDR3 covers 14 residues. CDR1 is SGHAT and CDR2 is FQNNGV in the germline V gene. V gave up 5 bases and J gave up 0 bases, with 7 bases separating them.

The rearrangement uses TRBV10-2 and TRBJ2-3; TRBD1 matches at 10 bases. This CDR3 spans 21 amino acids. The germline CDR1 and CDR2 sequences are WSHSY and SAAADI. J lost 2 bases, V lost 8 bases, and 25 bases had no gene match. In nucleotides, the CDR3 is TGCGCCAGCCAAGGACAGGGGGTCCCGGGACTAGGATGGGTGCTCACAGATACGCAGTATTTT. This gives the protein CASQGQGVPGLGWVLTDTQYF.

This chain joins TRBV9 and TRBJ2-2, with a possible D match to TRBD1 (7 bases). Germline V gene sequence: CDR1 SGDLS, CDR2 YYNGEE. V shed 0 bases and J shed 3 bases, with 9 bases lying between them. The CDR3 is made up of 15 amino acids. The CDR3 nucleotides read TGTGCCAGCAGCGTAGGCAGGGGGGACACCGGGGAGCTGTTTTTT. It is translated as CASSVGRGDTGELFF.

The chain joins TRBV5-1 to TRBJ2-3; 9 bases are a match to TRBD1. J lost 2 bases, V lost 0 bases, and 4 bases had no gene match. This CDR3 is built from 16 residues. The V gene's germline CDR1 is SGHRS and CDR2 YFSETQ. The CDR3 sequence is CASSLARQGDTDTQYF. CDR3 bases: TGCGCCAGCAGCTTGGCCAGACAGGGGGACACAGATACGCAGTATTTT.

The chain links TRBV30 to TRBJ2-7; D is uncertain. Germline CDR1 and CDR2: GTSNPN and SVGIG (reference sequence). The CDR3 is 13 residues long. V lost 0 bases to trimming and J lost 6 bases, with 12 bases between them. This CDR3 is CAWSVIPSSEQYF. The CDR3 nucleotides read TGTGCCTGGAGTGTTATCCCATCGAGCGAGCAGTACTTC. Using reference TRBV30 and TRBJ2-7 for the parts outside the CDR3, the full variable domain is SQTIHQWPATLVQPVGSPLSLECTVEGTSNPNLYWYRQAAGRGLQLLFYSVGIGQISSEVPQNLSASRPQDRQFILSSKKLLLSDSGFYLCAWSVIPSSEQYFGPGTRLTVT.

This rearrangement joins TRBV6-1 to TRBJ2-7; D possibly uses TRBD1 or TRBD2 (7 bases each). Germline CDR1 MNHNS, CDR2 SASEGT. V was clipped by 3 bases and J by 2 bases, with 26 bases between them. CDR3 length: 19 amino acids. CDR3 nucleotides: TGTGCCAGCAGTGAGCAGGGGGTTAAGTTGGGACTACCGACCTACGAGCAGTACTTC. Its protein is CASSEQGVKLGLPTYEQYF.

This chain links TRBV28 with TRBJ2-3, with D perhaps matching TRBD1 (6 bases). The CDR3 contains 15 residues. Germline loops: CDR1 MDHEN, CDR2 SYDVKM. V dropped 8 bases and J dropped 2 bases, with 17 bases sitting between them. The DNA of the CDR3 is TGTGCCAGCGGCCTGGGGGCCTCAGACACAGATACGCAGTATTTT. It is translated as CASGLGASDTDTQYF.

The CDR3 protein is CASTREDRDQPQHF. The CDR3 nucleotides read TGCGCCAGCACCCGGGAAGACCGCGATCAGCCCCAGCATTTT. This chain joins TRBV10-1 and TRBJ1-5; D remains ambiguous. This CDR3 is 14 amino acids long. Germline V gene data show CDR1 as WNHNN and CDR2 as SYGVQD (reference sequence). The V end lost 7 bases, the J end lost 5 bases, and 15 bases lay between the germline ends.

CDR3 protein: CASSQVLGGMNTEAFF. Here the CDR3 DNA reads TGCGCCAGCAGCCAAGTTCTGGGTGGGATGAACACTGAAGCTTTCTTT. The V and J genes are TRBV4-1 and TRBJ1-1; D unresolved. CDR1 is MGHRA and CDR2 is YSYEKL in the germline V gene. The CDR3 covers 16 residues. Trimming stripped 1 base from V and 0 bases from J, with 12 bases between.